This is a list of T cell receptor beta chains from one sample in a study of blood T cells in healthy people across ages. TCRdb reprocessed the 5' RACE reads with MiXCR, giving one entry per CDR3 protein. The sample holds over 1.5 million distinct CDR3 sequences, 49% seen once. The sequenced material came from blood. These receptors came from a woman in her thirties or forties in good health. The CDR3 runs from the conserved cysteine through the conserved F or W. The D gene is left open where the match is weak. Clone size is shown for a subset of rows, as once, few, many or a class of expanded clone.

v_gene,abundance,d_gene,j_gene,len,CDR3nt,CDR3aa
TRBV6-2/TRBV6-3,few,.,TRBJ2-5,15,TGTGCCAGCAGTTACTCGAGAAGGGGGAAAGAGACCCAGTACTTC,CASSYSRRGKETQYF
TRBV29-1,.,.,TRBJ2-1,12,TGCAGCGTTGTAGGCCTACGTTGTGCTCCGTTCTTC,CSVVGLRCAPFF
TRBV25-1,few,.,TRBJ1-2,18,TGTGCCAGCAGTGGCCTCGACCTAATGGGGGGCAACGGCTATGGCTACACCTTC,CASSGLDLMGGNGYGYTF
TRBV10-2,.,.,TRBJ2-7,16,TGCGCCAGCAGTGAGACCTCTCCGGGGGCACCCTACGAGCAGTACTTC,CASSETSPGAPYEQYF
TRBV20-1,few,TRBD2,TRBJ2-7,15,TGCAGTGCTAGAGACTTTCGCGGGGGGGGATACGAGCAGTACTTC,CSARDFRGGGYEQYF
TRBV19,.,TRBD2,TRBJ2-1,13,TGTGCCAGTACGGCAGGACTAGCGGGGGAGCAGTTCTTC,CASTAGLAGEQFF
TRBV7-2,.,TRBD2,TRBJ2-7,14,TGTGCCAGCAAAGCGGGGGGGCCTCTTTACGAGCAGTACTTC,CASKAGGPLYEQYF
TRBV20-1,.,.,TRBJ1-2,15,TGCAGTGCTAGAGGGGGGGGCAGAATTAACTATGGCTACACCTTC,CSARGGGRINYGYTF
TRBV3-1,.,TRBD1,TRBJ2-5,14,TGTGCCAGCAGCCACGACAGGGTTCCAGAGACCCAGTACTTC,CASSHDRVPETQYF
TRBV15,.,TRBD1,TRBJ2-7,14,TGTGCCACCAGCAGATATGGACAGGGCTACGAGCAGTACTTC,CATSRYGQGYEQYF
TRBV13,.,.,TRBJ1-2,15,TGTGCCAGCAGCTTAGCTATCGGGCAGTTCTATGGCTACACCTTC,CASSLAIGQFYGYTF
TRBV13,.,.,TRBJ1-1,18,TGTGCCAGCAGCCAAGAGGGGACCGACGGACGGATGAACACTGAAGCTTTCTTT,CASSQEGTDGRMNTEAFF
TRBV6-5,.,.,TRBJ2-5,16,TGTGCCAGCAGGGGGGGCAGAGCGCGCGGGATGGAGACCCAGTACTTC,CASRGGRARGMETQYF
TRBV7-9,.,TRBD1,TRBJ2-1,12,TGTGCCAGCAGACACCGGGACAGGGAGCAGTTCTTC,CASRHRDREQFF
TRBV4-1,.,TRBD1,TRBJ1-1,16,TGCGCCAGCAGCCAGGCCTGGACAGGGGGGAGCACTGAAGCTTTCTTT,CASSQAWTGGSTEAFF
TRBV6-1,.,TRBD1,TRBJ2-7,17,TGTGCCAGCAGACGGGGCCGTACAGGGGACCAATCCTACGAGCAGTACTTC,CASRRGRTGDQSYEQYF
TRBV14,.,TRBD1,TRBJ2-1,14,TGTGCCAGCAGACTTGACAGGGAGTCCGATGAGCAGTTCTTC,CASRLDRESDEQFF
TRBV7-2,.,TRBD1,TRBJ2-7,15,TGTGCCAGCAGCTTAGTGGGACAGGGGACCTCCGAGCAGTACTTC,CASSLVGQGTSEQYF
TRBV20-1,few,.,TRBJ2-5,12,TGCAGTGGACCGATAAGGGGAGAGACCCAGTACTTC,CSGPIRGETQYF
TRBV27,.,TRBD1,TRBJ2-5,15,TGTGCCAGCAGCCCACCGGGACAGGGGCGGGAGACCCAGTACTTC,CASSPPGQGRETQYF
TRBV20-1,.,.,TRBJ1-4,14,TGTAGTGCTGGACCTACAGGGAAGAATGAAAAACTGTTTTTT,CSAGPTGKNEKLFF
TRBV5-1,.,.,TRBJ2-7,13,TGCGCCAGCAGCTTTAACCTGGAGTACGAGCAGTACTTC,CASSFNLEYEQYF
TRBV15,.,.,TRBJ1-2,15,TGTGCCACCGGCGCGTCAATTCCTACTATCTATGGCTACACCTTC,CATGASIPTIYGYTF
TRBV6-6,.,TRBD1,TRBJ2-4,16,TGTGCCAGCAGTCTCTCCCAGGGGGCGATTAACGGCATTCAGTACTTC,CASSLSQGAINGIQYF
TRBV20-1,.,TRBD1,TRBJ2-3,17,TGCAGTGCTAGAGATCCCAGAGGACAGGGAGCAGCAGATACGCAGTATTTT,CSARDPRGQGAADTQYF
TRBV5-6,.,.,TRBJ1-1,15,TGTGCCAGCAGCGGGACTAGGGGAGGTTACACTGAAGCTTTCTTT,CASSGTRGGYTEAFF
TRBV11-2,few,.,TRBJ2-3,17,TGTGCCAGCAGCTCCCCTCTACGACGGGGACGCACGAATACGCAGTATTTT,CASSSPLRRGRTNTQYF
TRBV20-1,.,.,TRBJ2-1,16,TGCAGTGCTAGAGATGTTTCGGGGCAGGGTCGGAATGAGCAGTTCTTC,CSARDVSGQGRNEQFF
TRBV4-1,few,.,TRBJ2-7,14,TGCGCCAGCAGCCAATCGTGGGCTACCCACGAGCAGTACTTC,CASSQSWATHEQYF
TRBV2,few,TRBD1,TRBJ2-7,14,TGTGCCAGCATAATCGACAGGGGCCCCTACGAGCAGTACTTC,CASIIDRGPYEQYF
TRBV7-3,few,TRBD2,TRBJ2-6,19,TGTGCCAGCAGCTTAGCGGCTAGCGGGGCAACCTCTGGGGCCAACGTCCTGACTTTC,CASSLAASGATSGANVLTF
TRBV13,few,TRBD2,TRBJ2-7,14,TGTGCCAGCAGCTCGAACGGGGGGGTCTACGAGCAGTACTTC,CASSSNGGVYEQYF
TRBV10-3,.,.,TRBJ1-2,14,TGTGCCATCAGTGAGTCGGGGACCGCCGATGGCTACACCTTC,CAISESGTADGYTF
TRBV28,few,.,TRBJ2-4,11,TGTGCCAGCAGTTCGCGAGGGATTCAGTACTTC,CASSSRGIQYF
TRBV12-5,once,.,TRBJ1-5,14,TGTGCTAGTGGTTTGGAGGTATGGGACGGCGCCCAGCATTTT,CASGLEVWDGAQHF
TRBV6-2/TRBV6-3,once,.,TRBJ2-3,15,TGTGCCAGCAGTTACCGGAGGGGGGATCAAGATACGCAGTATTTT,CASSYRRGDQDTQYF
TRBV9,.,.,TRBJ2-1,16,TGTGCCAGCAGCGGAGAAACTAGTTTGTCCTACAATGAGCAGTTCTTC,CASSGETSLSYNEQFF
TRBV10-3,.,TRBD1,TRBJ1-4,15,TGTGCCATCGGGACAGGGGCCGGTACAGGGGAAAAACTGTTTTTT,CAIGTGAGTGEKLFF
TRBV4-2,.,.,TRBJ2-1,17,TGTGCCAGCAGCCAAGATCGAGGCGGGCCCCCCTACAATGAGCAGTTCTTC,CASSQDRGGPPYNEQFF